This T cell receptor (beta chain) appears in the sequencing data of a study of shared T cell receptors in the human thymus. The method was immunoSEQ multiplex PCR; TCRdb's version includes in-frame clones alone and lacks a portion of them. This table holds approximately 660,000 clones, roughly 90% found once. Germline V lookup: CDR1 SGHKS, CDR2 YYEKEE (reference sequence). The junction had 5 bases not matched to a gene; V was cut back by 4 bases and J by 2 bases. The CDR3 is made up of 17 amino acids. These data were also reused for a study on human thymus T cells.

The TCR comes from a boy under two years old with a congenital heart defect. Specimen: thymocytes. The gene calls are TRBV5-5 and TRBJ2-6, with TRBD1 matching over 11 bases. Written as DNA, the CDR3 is TGTGCCAGCAGCCCCGGGACAGGGGGACCTGGGGCCAACGTCCTGACTTTC. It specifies CASSPGTGGPGANVLTF. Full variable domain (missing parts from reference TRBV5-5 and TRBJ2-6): DAGVTQSPTHLIKTRGQQVTLRCSPISGHKSVSWYQQVLGQGPQFIFQYYEKEERGRGNFPDRFSARQFPNYSSELNVNALLLGDSALYLCASSPGTGGPGANVLTFGAGSRLTVL.